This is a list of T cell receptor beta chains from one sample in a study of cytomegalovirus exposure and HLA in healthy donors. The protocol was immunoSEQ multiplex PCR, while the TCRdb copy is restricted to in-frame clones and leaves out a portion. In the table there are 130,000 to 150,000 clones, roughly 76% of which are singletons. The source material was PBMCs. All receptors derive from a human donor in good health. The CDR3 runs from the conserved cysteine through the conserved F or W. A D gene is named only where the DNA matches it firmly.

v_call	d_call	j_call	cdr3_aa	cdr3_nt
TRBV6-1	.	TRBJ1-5	CASSDGQPQHF	TGTGCCAGCAGTGACGGTCAGCCCCAGCATTTT
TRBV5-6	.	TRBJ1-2	CASSLVQRDYGYTF	TGTGCCAGCAGCTTGGTACAGCGGGACTATGGCTACACCTTC
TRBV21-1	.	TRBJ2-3	CASSRGTSGRPPTDTQYF	TGTGCCAGCAGCCGAGGGACTAGCGGGAGGCCCCCCACAGATACGCAGTATTTT
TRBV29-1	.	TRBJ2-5	CSVEAGETQYF	TGCAGCGTTGAAGCCGGAGAGACCCAGTACTTC
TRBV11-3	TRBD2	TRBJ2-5	CASNEGPGLAGETQYF	TGTGCCAGCAATGAGGGACCGGGACTAGCGGGAGAGACCCAGTACTTC
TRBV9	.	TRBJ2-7	CASSPEVGRAPSEQYF	TGTGCCAGCAGCCCCGAGGTTGGCCGAGCCCCGTCCGAGCAGTACTTC
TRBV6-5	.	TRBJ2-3	CASSLDSTDTQYF	TGTGCCAGCAGTTTGGACAGTACGGATACGCAGTATTTT
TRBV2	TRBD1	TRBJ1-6	CASIIGDRGYSPLHF	TGTGCCAGCATCATCGGTGACAGGGGGTATTCACCCCTCCACTTT
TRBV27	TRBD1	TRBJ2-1	CASSFGQGNEQFF	TGTGCCAGCAGTTTCGGACAGGGGAATGAGCAGTTCTTC
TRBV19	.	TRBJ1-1	CASRDNWAVNTEAFF	TGTGCCAGTAGGGACAACTGGGCGGTGAACACTGAAGCTTTCTTT
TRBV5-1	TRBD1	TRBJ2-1	CASSLAGQMIDEQFF	TGCGCCAGCAGCTTGGCGGGACAGATGATTGATGAGCAGTTCTTC
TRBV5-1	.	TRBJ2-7	CASSFGERDEQYF	TGCGCCAGCAGCTTCGGGGAAAGAGACGAGCAGTACTTC
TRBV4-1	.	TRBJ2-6	CASSQGQVSSGANVLTF	TGCGCCAGCAGCCAAGGACAGGTTAGCTCTGGGGCCAACGTCCTGACTTTC
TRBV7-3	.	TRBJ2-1	CASSSLSTRASYNEQFF	TGTGCCAGCAGCTCCCTTTCGACTAGAGCCTCCTACAATGAGCAGTTCTTC
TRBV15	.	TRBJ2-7	CATSRGTRLEQYF	TGTGCCACCAGCCGGGGAACTCGGCTCGAGCAGTACTTC
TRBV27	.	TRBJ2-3	CASSFRDTRTDTQYF	TGTGCCAGCAGTTTTCGGGACACCCGCACAGATACGCAGTATTTT
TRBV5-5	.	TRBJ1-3	CASRPEGDTIYF	TGTGCCAGCAGACCCGAGGGCGACACCATATATTTT
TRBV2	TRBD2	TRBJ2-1	CASSEYSGRYEQFF	TGTGCCAGCAGTGAATATAGCGGGAGATACGAGCAGTTCTTC
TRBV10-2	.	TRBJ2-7	CASRETRVPYEQYF	TGCGCCAGCAGGGAGACGAGAGTGCCCTACGAGCAGTACTTC
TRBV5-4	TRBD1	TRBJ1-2	CASSSDRQGINYGYTF	TGTGCCAGCAGCTCCGACCGACAGGGTATTAACTATGGCTACACCTTC
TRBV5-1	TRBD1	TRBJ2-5	CASSWRGQGHETQYF	TGCGCCAGCAGCTGGAGGGGACAGGGCCATGAGACCCAGTACTTC
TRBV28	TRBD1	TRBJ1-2	CASSSRTGGYGYTF	TGTGCCAGCAGTTCCAGGACAGGGGGCTATGGCTACACCTTC
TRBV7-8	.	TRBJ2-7	CASSFGLQVSYEQYF	TGTGCCAGCAGCTTTGGCCTACAGGTCTCCTACGAGCAGTACTTC
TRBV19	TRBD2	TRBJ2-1	CASKRESSYNEQFF	TGTGCCAGTAAGCGGGAGAGCTCCTACAATGAGCAGTTCTTC
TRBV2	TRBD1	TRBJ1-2	CASTYNDRDSYTF	TGTGCCAGCACCTATAACGACAGGGATAGCTACACCTTC
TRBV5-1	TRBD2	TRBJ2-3	CASSLNGRPSTDTQYF	TGCGCCAGCAGCTTAAACGGGAGGCCTAGCACAGATACGCAGTATTTT
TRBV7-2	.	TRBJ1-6	CASSIQTGVGSPLHF	TGTGCCAGCAGCATACAGACAGGAGTCGGGTCACCCCTCCACTTT